A selection of T cell receptor beta chains follows, all from one sample in a study of T cells in Graves' hyperthyroidism and ophthalmopathy. TCRdb independently ran MiXCR on the multiplex PCR reads; one entry per CDR3 protein. This sample carries 600,000 or so distinct CDR3 sequences, around 14% of them seen once, and the ten largest clones take 7% to 9%. Sequencing was carried out using blood. The source of these receptors is a woman younger than 30 with Graves' ophthalmopathy. Each CDR3 is given with its conserved first and last residue. Fields, in order: clone size, V gene, J gene, D gene, CDR3 protein, CDR3 DNA. A D gene is named only where the DNA matches it firmly. Not all rows give a size; the values are once, few, many and, for expanded clones, a class.

abundance: NA; v_gene: TRBV4-1; j_gene: TRBJ1-5; d_gene: NA; CDR3aa: CASSQVGASRNQPQHF; CDR3nt: TGCGCCAGCAGCCAAGTGGGTGCCAGTCGCAATCAGCCCCAGCATTTT
abundance: NA; v_gene: TRBV7-2; j_gene: TRBJ1-3; d_gene: NA; CDR3aa: CASSSQRVAGNTIYF; CDR3nt: TGTGCCAGCAGCTCTCAGAGGGTTGCTGGAAACACCATATATTTT
abundance: NA; v_gene: TRBV27; j_gene: TRBJ1-1; d_gene: NA; CDR3aa: CASSLGRSVEAFF; CDR3nt: TGTGCCAGCAGTTTGGGGCGATCGGTTGAAGCTTTCTTT
abundance: many; v_gene: TRBV28; j_gene: TRBJ1-1; d_gene: NA; CDR3aa: CASSSPARAGGTEAFF; CDR3nt: TGTGCCAGCAGTTCCCCGGCGAGGGCGGGTGGCACTGAAGCTTTCTTT
abundance: many; v_gene: TRBV18; j_gene: TRBJ2-1; d_gene: NA; CDR3aa: CASSPAGTTRDEQFF; CDR3nt: TGTGCCAGCTCACCCGCCGGGACAACCCGTGATGAGCAGTTCTTC
abundance: many; v_gene: TRBV7-9; j_gene: TRBJ2-2; d_gene: NA; CDR3aa: CASSSGYEAGELFF; CDR3nt: TGTGCCAGCAGCTCAGGGTACGAGGCCGGGGAGCTGTTTTTT
abundance: few; v_gene: TRBV6-1; j_gene: TRBJ2-1; d_gene: NA; CDR3aa: CASREVAYNEQFF; CDR3nt: TGTGCCAGCAGGGAGGTAGCGTACAATGAGCAGTTCTTC
abundance: few; v_gene: TRBV3-1; j_gene: TRBJ2-7; d_gene: NA; CDR3aa: CASSQVSGDYEQYF; CDR3nt: TGTGCCAGCAGCCAAGTAAGCGGAGACTACGAGCAGTACTTC
abundance: few; v_gene: TRBV18; j_gene: TRBJ1-1; d_gene: NA; CDR3aa: CASSPPTGIDEAFF; CDR3nt: TGTGCCAGCTCACCACCTACAGGGATTGATGAAGCTTTCTTT
abundance: many; v_gene: TRBV6-2/TRBV6-3; j_gene: TRBJ2-1; d_gene: TRBD2; CDR3aa: CASSYSSSGSLPYNEQFF; CDR3nt: TGTGCCAGCAGTTACTCTTCGAGCGGGAGTCTCCCCTACAATGAGCAGTTCTTC
abundance: many; v_gene: TRBV5-1; j_gene: TRBJ1-1; d_gene: NA; CDR3aa: CASSWDPGPNTEAFF; CDR3nt: TGCGCCAGCAGCTGGGACCCGGGGCCGAACACTGAAGCTTTCTTT
abundance: many; v_gene: TRBV20-1; j_gene: TRBJ1-3; d_gene: TRBD1; CDR3aa: CSARDRTGVLSGNTIYF; CDR3nt: TGCAGTGCTAGGGACAGGACAGGAGTCCTCTCTGGAAACACCATATATTTT
abundance: NA; v_gene: TRBV5-4; j_gene: TRBJ2-5; d_gene: NA; CDR3aa: CASSSTRPGYQETQYF; CDR3nt: TGTGCCAGCAGCTCCACTCGCCCAGGGTACCAAGAGACCCAGTACTTC
abundance: many; v_gene: TRBV27; j_gene: TRBJ2-1; d_gene: TRBD2; CDR3aa: CASSFGTSGRGLDYNEQFF; CDR3nt: TGTGCCAGCAGTTTCGGGACTAGCGGGAGGGGTTTGGACTACAATGAGCAGTTCTTC
abundance: NA; v_gene: TRBV5-1; j_gene: TRBJ2-7; d_gene: TRBD1; CDR3aa: CASSPGTGNSGQYF; CDR3nt: TGCGCCAGCAGCCCGGGGACAGGGAATAGCGGGCAGTACTTC
abundance: few; v_gene: TRBV3-1; j_gene: TRBJ1-3; d_gene: NA; CDR3aa: CASSHEGTRSGNTIYF; CDR3nt: TGTGCCAGCAGCCACGAGGGAACTCGGTCTGGAAACACCATATATTTT
abundance: many; v_gene: TRBV5-5; j_gene: TRBJ2-1; d_gene: TRBD2; CDR3aa: CASSPGFAGGQREQFF; CDR3nt: TGTGCCAGCAGCCCGGGGTTTGCGGGAGGCCAGCGTGAGCAGTTCTTC
abundance: many; v_gene: TRBV19; j_gene: TRBJ1-1; d_gene: TRBD1; CDR3aa: CAINTGAGNTEAFF; CDR3nt: TGTGCCATCAACACAGGGGCGGGGAACACTGAAGCTTTCTTT
abundance: few; v_gene: TRBV6-6; j_gene: TRBJ1-6; d_gene: NA; CDR3aa: CASSYSGGGDSPLHF; CDR3nt: TGTGCCAGCAGTTACTCTGGGGGTGGGGATTCACCCCTCCACTTT
abundance: many; v_gene: TRBV27; j_gene: TRBJ2-5; d_gene: NA; CDR3aa: CASSSNRVAQETQYF; CDR3nt: TGTGCCAGCAGTTCTAACAGGGTGGCCCAAGAGACCCAGTACTTC
abundance: NA; v_gene: TRBV5-1; j_gene: TRBJ2-7; d_gene: NA; CDR3aa: CAHIPRCYEQYF; CDR3nt: TGCGCCCATATCCCGAGGTGCTACGAGCAGTACTTC
abundance: many; v_gene: TRBV27; j_gene: TRBJ1-4; d_gene: NA; CDR3aa: CASSLTRQGGEKLFF; CDR3nt: TGTGCCAGCAGTTTAACTCGGCAGGGTGGTGAAAAACTGTTTTTT
abundance: many; v_gene: TRBV7-3; j_gene: TRBJ2-4; d_gene: NA; CDR3aa: CASSPGSGKNIQYF; CDR3nt: TGTGCCAGCAGCCCGGGGTCGGGCAAAAACATTCAGTACTTC
abundance: many; v_gene: TRBV15; j_gene: TRBJ1-1; d_gene: NA; CDR3aa: CATSRDSDLNTEAFF; CDR3nt: TGTGCCACCAGCAGAGATAGCGATTTGAACACTGAAGCTTTCTTT
abundance: NA; v_gene: TRBV25-1; j_gene: TRBJ2-3; d_gene: TRBD1; CDR3aa: CASSAPGQRTDTQYF; CDR3nt: TGTGCCAGCAGTGCCCCGGGACAGCGCACAGATACGCAGTATTTT
abundance: few; v_gene: TRBV20-1; j_gene: TRBJ2-1; d_gene: TRBD2; CDR3aa: CSANGAGASYNEQFF; CDR3nt: TGCAGTGCTAACGGCGCGGGAGCCTCCTACAATGAGCAGTTCTTC
abundance: NA; v_gene: TRBV4-1; j_gene: TRBJ2-7; d_gene: NA; CDR3aa: CASSPPWQRRIYEQYF; CDR3nt: TGCGCCAGCAGCCCGCCCTGGCAGCGGAGAATCTACGAGCAGTACTTC
abundance: NA; v_gene: TRBV29-1; j_gene: TRBJ2-3; d_gene: TRBD2; CDR3aa: CSGRTSGTPPEYF; CDR3nt: TGCAGCGGGCGGACTAGCGGGACCCCCCCGGAGTATTTT
abundance: many; v_gene: TRBV28; j_gene: TRBJ2-1; d_gene: NA; CDR3aa: CASSFHRVLNEQFF; CDR3nt: TGTGCCAGCAGTTTCCACCGGGTCCTCAATGAGCAGTTCTTC
abundance: many; v_gene: TRBV6-2/TRBV6-3; j_gene: TRBJ1-5; d_gene: TRBD1; CDR3aa: CASRPGTGINQPQHF; CDR3nt: TGTGCCAGCAGGCCCGGGACAGGGATCAATCAGCCCCAGCATTTT
abundance: NA; v_gene: TRBV6-2/TRBV6-3; j_gene: TRBJ2-1; d_gene: TRBD1; CDR3aa: CTSSRQGGGAQSSYNEQFF; CDR3nt: TGTACCAGCAGTCGACAGGGGGGGGGAGCCCAAAGCTCCTACAATGAGCAGTTCTTC
abundance: many; v_gene: TRBV2; j_gene: TRBJ2-7; d_gene: NA; CDR3aa: CASTSRAEQYF; CDR3nt: TGTGCCAGCACTTCTCGGGCGGAGCAGTACTTC
abundance: few; v_gene: TRBV7-9; j_gene: TRBJ2-7; d_gene: TRBD1; CDR3aa: CASSSPGQVYEQYF; CDR3nt: TGTGCCAGCAGCTCCCCGGGACAGGTCTACGAGCAGTACTTC
abundance: many; v_gene: TRBV28; j_gene: TRBJ2-1; d_gene: NA; CDR3aa: CASSGRGRSSYNEQFF; CDR3nt: TGTGCCAGCAGCGGGCGGGGACGGAGCTCCTACAATGAGCAGTTCTTC
abundance: many; v_gene: TRBV25-1; j_gene: TRBJ1-2; d_gene: TRBD1; CDR3aa: CASRPGQLGYTF; CDR3nt: TGTGCCAGCAGGCCGGGACAGTTAGGCTACACCTTC
abundance: many; v_gene: TRBV12-3/TRBV12-4; j_gene: TRBJ2-5; d_gene: TRBD1; CDR3aa: CASSSLTGVETQYF; CDR3nt: TGTGCCAGCAGTTCCCTGACAGGGGTGGAGACCCAGTACTTC
abundance: once; v_gene: TRBV6-1; j_gene: TRBJ2-5; d_gene: TRBD2; CDR3aa: CASSKAVAGDSETQYF; CDR3nt: TGTGCCAGCAGTAAAGCGGTAGCGGGGGATTCGGAGACCCAGTACTTC
abundance: many; v_gene: TRBV6-1; j_gene: TRBJ1-1; d_gene: NA; CDR3aa: CASSEKIPISRGTEAFF; CDR3nt: TGTGCCAGCAGTGAAAAGATCCCAATTTCTAGGGGCACTGAAGCTTTCTTT
abundance: NA; v_gene: TRBV4-1; j_gene: TRBJ2-1; d_gene: NA; CDR3aa: CASSKKGGGGEQFF; CDR3nt: TGCGCCAGCAGCAAGAAGGGGGGAGGTGGTGAGCAGTTCTTC
abundance: many; v_gene: TRBV11-2; j_gene: TRBJ1-3; d_gene: NA; CDR3aa: CASSSLQGGGNTIYF; CDR3nt: TGTGCCAGCAGCTCCCTACAGGGCGGTGGAAACACCATATATTTT
abundance: many; v_gene: TRBV30; j_gene: TRBJ2-7; d_gene: NA; CDR3aa: CAWSRDLKEQYF; CDR3nt: TGTGCCTGGAGCAGGGACTTAAAAGAGCAGTACTTC
abundance: few; v_gene: TRBV4-3; j_gene: TRBJ2-2; d_gene: NA; CDR3aa: CASSRGDYTGELFF; CDR3nt: TGCGCCAGCAGCCGCGGGGACTACACCGGGGAGCTGTTTTTT
abundance: NA; v_gene: TRBV7-9; j_gene: TRBJ2-2; d_gene: TRBD1; CDR3aa: CASNRRGTGSFGELFF; CDR3nt: TGTGCCAGCAACCGCCGCGGGACAGGGTCATTCGGGGAGCTGTTTTTT
abundance: many; v_gene: TRBV12-3/TRBV12-4; j_gene: TRBJ1-1; d_gene: TRBD1; CDR3aa: CASSLGRGSTEAFF; CDR3nt: TGTGCCAGCAGTTTAGGCAGGGGGAGCACTGAAGCTTTCTTT
abundance: NA; v_gene: TRBV11-3; j_gene: TRBJ2-7; d_gene: TRBD1; CDR3aa: CASRLTGTALREQYF; CDR3nt: TGTGCCAGCAGACTTACCGGGACAGCTCTGCGCGAGCAGTACTTC
abundance: many; v_gene: TRBV7-9; j_gene: TRBJ2-1; d_gene: TRBD2; CDR3aa: CASSFLADYNEQFF; CDR3nt: TGTGCCAGCAGCTTTCTAGCGGACTACAATGAGCAGTTCTTC
abundance: many; v_gene: TRBV4-3; j_gene: TRBJ1-1; d_gene: NA; CDR3aa: CASSQVGVNTEAFF; CDR3nt: TGCGCCAGCAGCCAAGTAGGGGTGAACACTGAAGCTTTCTTT
abundance: many; v_gene: TRBV28; j_gene: TRBJ1-1; d_gene: NA; CDR3aa: CASSLVQTEAFF; CDR3nt: TGTGCCAGCAGTTTAGTGCAAACTGAAGCTTTCTTT
abundance: many; v_gene: TRBV20-1; j_gene: TRBJ2-7; d_gene: NA; CDR3aa: CSARDWTHYEQYF; CDR3nt: TGCAGTGCTAGAGATTGGACTCACTACGAGCAGTACTTC
abundance: many; v_gene: TRBV18; j_gene: TRBJ2-3; d_gene: NA; CDR3aa: CASSPGKSTQYF; CDR3nt: TGTGCCAGCTCACCGGGCAAGAGTACGCAGTATTTT
abundance: NA; v_gene: TRBV10-3; j_gene: TRBJ1-2; d_gene: NA; CDR3aa: CAITKTENYGYTF; CDR3nt: TGTGCCATCACTAAGACAGAAAACTATGGCTACACCTTC
abundance: NA; v_gene: TRBV7-9; j_gene: TRBJ1-2; d_gene: NA; CDR3aa: CASRLGWGTDYGYTF; CDR3nt: TGTGCCAGCAGATTAGGATGGGGGACCGACTATGGCTACACCTTC